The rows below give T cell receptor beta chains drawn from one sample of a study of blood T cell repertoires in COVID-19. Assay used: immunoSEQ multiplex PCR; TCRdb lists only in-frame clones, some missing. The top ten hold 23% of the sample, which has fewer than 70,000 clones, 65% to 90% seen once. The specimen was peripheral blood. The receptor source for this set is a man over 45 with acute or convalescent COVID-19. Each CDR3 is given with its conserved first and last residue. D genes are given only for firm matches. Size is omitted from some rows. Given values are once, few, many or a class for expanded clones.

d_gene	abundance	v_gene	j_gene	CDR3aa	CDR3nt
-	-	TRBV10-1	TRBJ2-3	CASSPSTDTQYF	TGCGCCAGCAGTCCTAGCACAGATACGCAGTATTTT
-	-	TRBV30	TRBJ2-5	CAWNSNQETQYF	TGTGCCTGGAACAGCAACCAAGAGACCCAGTACTTC
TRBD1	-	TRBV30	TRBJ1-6	CAWRKGTGTNSPLHF	TGTGCCTGGAGAAAGGGGACAGGGACGAATTCACCCCTCCACTTT
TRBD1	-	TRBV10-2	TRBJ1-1	CASSESAQGARTEAFF	TGCGCCAGCAGTGAGTCCGCACAGGGGGCGAGGACTGAAGCTTTCTTT
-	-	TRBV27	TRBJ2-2	CASSPRDSYSGELFF	TGTGCCAGCAGTCCTCGGGACTCCTACAGCGGGGAGCTGTTTTTT
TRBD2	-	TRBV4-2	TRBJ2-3	CASSQALAGVTDTQYF	TGTGCCAGCAGCCAAGCCCTAGCGGGGGTAACAGATACGCAGTATTTT
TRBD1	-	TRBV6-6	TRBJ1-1	CASSPIQGAGVNTEAFF	TGTGCCAGCAGTCCAATACAGGGGGCAGGGGTAAACACTGAAGCTTTCTTT
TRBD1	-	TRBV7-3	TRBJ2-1	CASSLRDRGSDEQFF	TGTGCCAGCAGCTTAAGGGACAGGGGGTCGGATGAGCAGTTCTTC
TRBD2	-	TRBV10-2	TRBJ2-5	CASRGSGEVGETQYF	TGCGCCAGCAGGGGTAGCGGGGAGGTAGGAGAGACCCAGTACTTC
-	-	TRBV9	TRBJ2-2	CASNAGNTGELFF	TGTGCCAGCAATGCGGGGAACACCGGGGAGCTGTTTTTT
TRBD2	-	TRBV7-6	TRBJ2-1	CASSLLVGDRRGDNEQFF	TGTGCCAGCAGCTTACTGGTGGGGGACCGGCGGGGGGACAATGAGCAGTTCTTC
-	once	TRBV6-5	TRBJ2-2	CASSYVQNTGELFF	TGTGCCAGCAGTTACGTTCAGAACACCGGGGAGCTGTTTTTT
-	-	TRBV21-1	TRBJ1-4	CARILGGLVSGEKLFF	TGTGCCAGAATTTTAGGGGGCCTGGTTTCTGGTGAAAAACTGTTTTTT
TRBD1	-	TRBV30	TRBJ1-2	CAGQGMRYGYTF	TGTGCCGGACAGGGGATGCGGTATGGCTACACCTTC
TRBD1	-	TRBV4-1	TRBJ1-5	CASSQEGRGQGYGQPQHF	TGCGCCAGCAGCCAAGAGGGTCGTGGACAGGGGTATGGACAGCCCCAGCATTTT
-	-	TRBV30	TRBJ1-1	CAWDPGTWSTEAFF	TGTGCCTGGGACCCGGGGACATGGAGCACTGAAGCTTTCTTT
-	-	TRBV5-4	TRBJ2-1	CASSPTYGASNYNEQFF	TGTGCCAGCAGCCCGACGTACGGAGCTTCAAACTACAATGAGCAGTTCTTC
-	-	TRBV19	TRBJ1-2	CASKSSLRTNYGYTF	TGTGCCAGTAAGAGCTCCTTACGAACTAACTATGGCTACACCTTC
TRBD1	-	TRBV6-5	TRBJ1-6	CASSSDRGRSPLHF	TGTGCCAGCAGTTCGGACAGGGGGAGGTCACCCCTCCACTTT
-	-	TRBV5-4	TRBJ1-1	CASSPIPGMNTEAFF	TGTGCCAGCAGCCCAATTCCAGGGATGAACACTGAAGCTTTCTTT
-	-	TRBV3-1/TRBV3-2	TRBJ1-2	CASSQDEGGYTF	TGTGCCAGCAGCCAAGACGAGGGCGGCTACACCTTC
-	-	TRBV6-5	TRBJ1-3	CASSYSFLSGNTIYF	TGTGCCAGCAGTTACTCGTTCCTCTCTGGAAACACCATATATTTT
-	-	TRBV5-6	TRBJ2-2	CASSLDARGVSTGELFF	TGTGCCAGCAGCTTGGATGCCAGGGGAGTTAGCACCGGGGAGCTGTTTTTT
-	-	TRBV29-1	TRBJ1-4	CSVVDSTTNEKLFF	TGCAGCGTTGTGGACAGTACAACTAATGAAAAACTGTTTTTT
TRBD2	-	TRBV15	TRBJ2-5	CATSTPRTSGGQETQYF	TGTGCCACCAGCACCCCCAGGACTAGCGGGGGGCAAGAGACCCAGTACTTC
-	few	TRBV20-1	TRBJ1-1	CSARRNTEAFF	TGCAGTGCTAGACGGAACACTGAAGCTTTCTTT
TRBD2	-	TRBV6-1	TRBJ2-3	CASSANLAGVADTQYF	TGTGCCAGCAGTGCAAACCTAGCGGGGGTGGCAGATACGCAGTATTTT
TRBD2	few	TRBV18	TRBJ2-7	CASSPSGGAGEQYF	TGTGCCAGCTCACCTAGCGGGGGGGCTGGGGAGCAGTACTTC